The rows below give T cell receptor beta chains drawn from one sample of a study of control samples from healthy donors and cancer patients. Data came from immunoSEQ multiplex PCR; TCRdb stores just in-frame clones and leaves some out. This table has 20,000 or so clones, approximately 90% appearing once. The specimen sequenced was PBMCs. The receptors stem from a woman aged 60-75 years with head and neck cancer. The CDR3 runs from the conserved cysteine through the conserved F or W. D genes are given only for firm matches. The size field is filled for only some rows; it gives once, few, many or a size class.

D: TRBD1; V: TRBV7-8; J: TRBJ2-7; size: -; length: 14; CDR3: CASSLGTGRYEQYF; DNA: TGTGCCAGCAGCTTAGGGACAGGGAGGTACGAGCAGTACTTC
D: -; V: TRBV5-4; J: TRBJ1-3; size: -; length: 16; CDR3: CASSRDPTPSGNTIYF; DNA: TGTGCCAGCAGCCGGGACCCTACTCCCTCTGGAAACACCATATATTTT
D: TRBD1; V: TRBV30; J: TRBJ1-6; size: -; length: 17; CDR3: CAWSVKAPRQGPGPLHF; DNA: TGTGCCTGGAGTGTAAAAGCCCCGAGACAGGGGCCCGGTCCCCTCCACTTT
D: -; V: TRBV15; J: TRBJ1-1; size: -; length: 15; CDR3: CATSRVARANTEAFF; DNA: TGTGCCACCAGCAGAGTGGCCAGGGCGAACACTGAAGCTTTCTTT
D: -; V: TRBV28; J: TRBJ2-1; size: -; length: 14; CDR3: CASSLNGRNNEQFF; DNA: TGTGCCAGCAGTTTAAACGGGAGAAACAATGAGCAGTTCTTC
D: -; V: TRBV2; J: TRBJ1-1; size: -; length: 12; CDR3: CASSDSPTEAFF; DNA: TGTGCCAGCAGTGACAGTCCTACTGAAGCTTTCTTT
D: TRBD2; V: TRBV27; J: TRBJ2-7; size: -; length: 15; CDR3: CASRPLAGVPYEQYF; DNA: TGTGCCAGCCGCCCACTAGCGGGAGTCCCCTACGAGCAGTACTTC
D: TRBD1; V: TRBV27; J: TRBJ2-3; size: -; length: 15; CDR3: CASSLGTGSTDTQYF; DNA: TGTGCCAGCAGTTTAGGGACAGGGAGCACAGATACGCAGTATTTT
D: -; V: TRBV28; J: TRBJ2-7; size: -; length: 14; CDR3: CASISGGEPYEQYF; DNA: TGTGCCAGCATCTCAGGGGGGGAACCTTACGAGCAGTACTTC
D: -; V: TRBV5-1; J: TRBJ1-1; size: -; length: 13; CDR3: CASRQRMNTEAFF; DNA: TGCGCCAGCAGGCAAAGGATGAACACTGAAGCTTTCTTT
D: TRBD1; V: TRBV28; J: TRBJ1-3; size: -; length: 14; CDR3: CASAMRGPGNTIYF; DNA: TGTGCCAGCGCGATGAGGGGGCCAGGAAACACCATATATTTT
D: -; V: TRBV7-2; J: TRBJ1-1; size: -; length: 15; CDR3: CASTPASRVNTEAFF; DNA: TGTGCCAGCACCCCCGCTTCACGGGTTAACACTGAAGCTTTCTTT
D: -; V: TRBV27; J: TRBJ1-1; size: -; length: 14; CDR3: CASSFQGLNTEAFF; DNA: TGTGCCAGCAGTTTTCAGGGACTGAACACTGAAGCTTTCTTT
D: TRBD1; V: TRBV5-8; J: TRBJ2-6; size: -; length: 19; CDR3: CASSLAGTGGLSGANVLTF; DNA: TGTGCCAGCAGCTTGGCCGGGACAGGGGGCCTCTCTGGGGCCAACGTCCTGACTTTC
D: -; V: TRBV12-3/TRBV12-4; J: TRBJ1-1; size: -; length: 13; CDR3: CASRVGVNTEAFF; DNA: TGTGCCAGCAGGGTTGGAGTGAACACTGAAGCTTTCTTT
D: TRBD2; V: TRBV9; J: TRBJ2-1; size: -; length: 17; CDR3: CASSAAPLAGGHNEQFF; DNA: TGTGCCAGCAGCGCCGCCCCACTAGCGGGAGGTCACAATGAGCAGTTCTTC
D: TRBD1; V: TRBV19; J: TRBJ2-1; size: -; length: 19; CDR3: CASSIDPPGTGRPYNEQFF; DNA: TGTGCCAGTAGTATAGATCCCCCCGGGACAGGGCGACCCTACAATGAGCAGTTCTTC
D: TRBD2; V: TRBV29-1; J: TRBJ2-7; size: once; length: 14; CDR3: CSAGLAGAIGEQYF; DNA: TGCAGCGCTGGACTAGCGGGAGCTATAGGCGAGCAGTACTTC
D: TRBD2; V: TRBV2; J: TRBJ2-1; size: -; length: 17; CDR3: CASSDSPGTSGRNEQFF; DNA: TGTGCCAGCAGTGATAGTCCGGGGACTAGCGGGCGGAATGAGCAGTTCTTC
D: -; V: TRBV20-1; J: TRBJ1-2; size: -; length: 11; CDR3: CSARVGSVWGF; DNA: TGCAGTGCTAGAGTAGGTAGTGTTTGGGGCTTC
D: -; V: TRBV2; J: TRBJ2-1; size: -; length: 15; CDR3: CASTPTSPRLNEQFF; DNA: TGTGCCAGCACCCCGACTAGTCCACGTCTAAATGAGCAGTTCTTC
D: -; V: TRBV19; J: TRBJ1-1; size: -; length: 12; CDR3: CASHRVYTEAFF; DNA: TGTGCCAGTCACCGGGTTTACACTGAAGCTTTCTTT
D: -; V: TRBV18; J: TRBJ1-1; size: -; length: 13; CDR3: CASSAAGNTEAFF; DNA: TGTGCCAGCTCAGCCGCAGGGAACACTGAAGCTTTCTTT
D: -; V: TRBV5-1; J: TRBJ2-6; size: few; length: 16; CDR3: CASSLTGLEGANVLTF; DNA: TGCGCCAGCAGCTTGACAGGGCTCGAGGGGGCCAACGTCCTGACTTTC
D: TRBD1; V: TRBV28; J: TRBJ2-1; size: -; length: 15; CDR3: CATDGAGTGGDEQFF; DNA: TGTGCCACGGATGGGGCCGGGACAGGGGGTGATGAGCAGTTCTTC
D: -; V: TRBV13; J: TRBJ1-2; size: -; length: 13; CDR3: CASSNLTRLGYTF; DNA: TGTGCCAGCAGCAACCTCACTCGACTTGGCTACACCTTC
D: TRBD1; V: TRBV13; J: TRBJ1-1; size: -; length: 15; CDR3: CASSLGTGGSTEAFF; DNA: TGTGCCAGCAGCTTAGGGACAGGGGGGTCCACTGAAGCTTTCTTT
D: TRBD2; V: TRBV4-1; J: TRBJ2-7; size: -; length: 15; CDR3: CASSQDFGGTYEQYF; DNA: TGCGCCAGCAGTCAAGATTTCGGGGGGACCTACGAGCAGTACTTC
D: -; V: TRBV3-1/TRBV3-2; J: TRBJ2-1; size: -; length: 14; CDR3: CASSLVPESDEQFF; DNA: TGTGCCAGCAGCCTGGTTCCAGAGAGCGATGAGCAGTTCTTC
D: -; V: TRBV3-1/TRBV3-2; J: TRBJ2-5; size: once; length: 13; CDR3: CASSLGIAETQYF; DNA: TGTGCCAGCAGCCTCGGGATTGCAGAGACCCAGTACTTC
D: TRBD2; V: TRBV18; J: TRBJ2-7; size: -; length: 15; CDR3: CASSPHIAGVLEQYF; DNA: TGTGCCAGCTCACCCCACATAGCGGGGGTCTTGGAGCAGTACTTC
D: TRBD1; V: TRBV7-9; J: TRBJ1-1; size: -; length: 15; CDR3: CASSWPQGSRTEAFF; DNA: TGTGCCAGCAGCTGGCCACAGGGGAGTCGGACTGAAGCTTTCTTT
D: -; V: TRBV5-4; J: TRBJ2-7; size: -; length: 13; CDR3: CASSLPDSYEQYF; DNA: TGTGCCAGCAGCTTGCCGGACTCCTACGAGCAGTACTTC
D: TRBD2; V: TRBV6-1; J: TRBJ2-7; size: -; length: 18; CDR3: CASSAGLAGGTSGYEQYF; DNA: TGTGCCAGCAGTGCGGGACTAGCGGGAGGAACGTCTGGCTACGAGCAGTACTTC
D: -; V: TRBV10-3; J: TRBJ2-7; size: -; length: 13; CDR3: CAISRQDTYEQYF; DNA: TGTGCCATCAGCAGACAGGACACCTACGAGCAGTACTTC
D: -; V: TRBV24-1; J: TRBJ1-1; size: -; length: 13; CDR3: CATSDFAGHRTFF; DNA: TGTGCCACCAGTGATTTTGCGGGGCATCGAACTTTCTTT
D: TRBD1; V: TRBV6-1; J: TRBJ1-5; size: -; length: 16; CDR3: CASSEALRTGVRPQHF; DNA: TGTGCCAGCAGTGAAGCGCTTCGGACAGGGGTCCGGCCCCAGCATTTT
D: TRBD1; V: TRBV2; J: TRBJ2-5; size: -; length: 13; CDR3: CASMPGQQETQYF; DNA: TGTGCCAGCATGCCGGGACAGCAAGAGACCCAGTACTTC
D: TRBD1; V: TRBV14; J: TRBJ1-6; size: -; length: 16; CDR3: CASSQALTGYNSPLHF; DNA: TGTGCCAGCAGCCAAGCATTGACAGGGTATAATTCACCCCTCCACTTT
D: -; V: TRBV25-1; J: TRBJ2-1; size: -; length: 11; CDR3: CASTQDNEQFF; DNA: TGTGCCAGCACGCAGGACAATGAGCAGTTCTTC
D: TRBD2; V: TRBV28; J: TRBJ2-1; size: -; length: 13; CDR3: CASNAGDYNEQFF; DNA: TGTGCCAGCAATGCGGGGGACTACAATGAGCAGTTCTTC
D: TRBD2; V: TRBV7-3; J: TRBJ2-3; size: -; length: 16; CDR3: CASSLLAGAGTDTQYF; DNA: TGTGCCAGCAGCTTACTAGCGGGAGCGGGCACAGATACGCAGTATTTT